This T cell receptor (beta chain) came from a study of blood T cell repertoires in COVID-19. V was clipped by 3 bases and J by 10 bases, with 16 bases between them. The CDR3 loop spans 14 amino acids. Germline values: CDR1 LGHDT, CDR2 YNNKEL (reference sequence). The data were produced by immunoSEQ multiplex PCR, yet TCRdb's version contains in-frame clones alone and is incomplete. The table shows about 250,000 clones, with 75% to 85% occurring only once. Material: peripheral blood. This TCR was recovered from a man between 45 and 60 years old with active or convalescent COVID-19. The V gene is TRBV3-1 (or the pseudogene TRBV3-2), the J gene TRBJ1-5; weak D call: TRBD1 (6 bases). Here the CDR3 reads CASSQLRGSGPQHF. The DNA of the CDR3 is TGTGCCAGCAGCCAGTTAAGGGGGTCGGGACCCCAGCATTTT.